Listed below are T cell receptor beta chains from one sample, sequenced in a study of blood T cell repertoires in COVID-19. Clones were read by immunoSEQ multiplex PCR, and TCRdb kept only the in-frame ones, dropping some. The table records 230,000 or so clones, 70% to 90% of them present only once. The specimen was PBMCs or T cells enriched from blood (not recorded which). These receptor sequences come from a woman between 40 and 50 years old with acute COVID-19. Each CDR3 is given with its conserved first and last residue. A D gene is named only where the DNA matches it firmly. The size entry is marked missing in some rows and otherwise reads once, few, many or a size class.

TRBV6-5	15	TRBD1	NA	TRBJ2-7	CASRLNRGQDYEQYF	TGTGCCAGCAGGCTGAACAGGGGGCAAGACTACGAGCAGTACTTC
TRBV5-1	14	NA	NA	TRBJ1-3	CASSFGGLGNTIYF	TGCGCCAGCAGCTTTGGGGGGTTAGGAAACACCATATATTTT
TRBV5-1	14	TRBD1	NA	TRBJ2-5	CASSVGTGKETQYF	TGCGCCAGCAGCGTAGGGACAGGAAAAGAGACCCAGTACTTC
TRBV18	16	NA	NA	TRBJ1-6	CASSPQMVENNSPLHF	TGTGCCAGCTCACCACAAATGGTAGAAAATAATTCACCCCTCCACTTT
TRBV4-2	16	TRBD1	NA	TRBJ1-6	CASSQLYRGLSSPLHF	TGTGCCAGCAGCCAGCTATACAGGGGGCTGAGTTCACCCCTCCACTTT
TRBV18	15	TRBD2	NA	TRBJ2-1	CASSPTSGRANEQFF	TGTGCCAGCTCACCGACTAGCGGGAGGGCCAATGAGCAGTTCTTC
TRBV30	12	NA	NA	TRBJ1-5	CAWSLSNQPQHF	TGTGCCTGGAGTCTTAGCAATCAGCCCCAGCATTTT
TRBV5-4	14	TRBD2	NA	TRBJ2-7	CASSIGGALYEQYF	TGTGCCAGCTCTATCGGGGGGGCCCTCTACGAGCAGTACTTC
TRBV4-1	16	NA	NA	TRBJ1-2	CASSQAPGTSVRGYTF	TGCGCCAGCAGCCAGGCACCAGGGACTTCGGTCCGTGGCTACACCTTC
TRBV9	13	TRBD1	NA	TRBJ1-3	CASGQGAGNTIYF	TGTGCCAGCGGACAGGGGGCTGGAAACACCATATATTTT
TRBV3-1/TRBV3-2	13	NA	few	TRBJ1-2	CASSQGHNYGYTF	TGTGCCAGCAGCCAAGGGCACAACTATGGCTACACCTTC
TRBV5-1	14	NA	NA	TRBJ2-6	CASKLRGTDNVLTF	TGCGCCAGCAAGCTTCGTGGGACTGACAACGTCCTGACTTTC
TRBV18	14	NA	NA	TRBJ1-1	CASSDNGLRYEAFF	TGTGCCAGCTCAGATAACGGGTTAAGGTATGAAGCTTTCTTT
TRBV3-1/TRBV3-2	15	TRBD2	NA	TRBJ2-1	CASSRTSGRAYEQFF	TGTGCCAGCAGTCGAACTAGCGGGAGGGCCTATGAGCAGTTCTTC
TRBV6-5	16	NA	NA	TRBJ2-1	CASSLTETPSYNEQFF	TGTGCCAGCAGTTTGACAGAGACCCCCTCCTACAATGAGCAGTTCTTC
TRBV15	12	TRBD1	NA	TRBJ1-5	CATSSTGGTQHF	TGTGCCACCAGCTCTACAGGGGGAACCCAGCATTTT
TRBV30	14	NA	NA	TRBJ1-2	CAWYPSPVDYGYTF	TGTGCCTGGTATCCAAGCCCCGTAGACTATGGCTACACCTTC
TRBV5-6	16	NA	NA	TRBJ1-5	CASSLGPIKGDQPQHF	TGTGCCAGCAGCTTGGGTCCGATTAAGGGGGATCAGCCCCAGCATTTT
TRBV7-7	18	NA	NA	TRBJ1-1	CASSIMARIWGMNTEAFF	TGTGCCAGCTCAATTATGGCCCGGATCTGGGGCATGAACACTGAAGCTTTCTTT
TRBV19	16	TRBD2	NA	TRBJ2-1	CASSLLPASGINEQFF	TGTGCCAGTAGCCTCCTCCCGGCTAGCGGGATTAATGAGCAGTTCTTC
TRBV3-1/TRBV3-2	14	NA	NA	TRBJ2-3	CASSREASTDTQYF	TGTGCCAGCTCCAGGGAGGCTAGCACAGATACGCAGTATTTT